These 8 T cell receptor beta chains share one sample of origin, sequenced in a study of shared clonotypes between healthy human individuals. Profiled with immunoSEQ multiplex PCR; TCRdb holds only in-frame clones, not every one. The sample contains roughly 1 million clones, about 75% of which appear only once. Sequencing was done on a sample of memory CD4+ T cells sorted from blood. Noted subset: CD45RA-negative fraction. The source of these receptors is a man aged 18 to 35 in good health.

This chain uses TRBV5-6 with TRBJ2-7, with D possibly matching TRBD2 (5 bases). The CDR3 runs to 14 residues. V was shortened by 4 bases and J by 3 bases, with 14 bases between the two germline ends. Germline lookup yields CDR1 SGHDT and CDR2 YYEEEE. CDR3 nucleotide sequence: TGTGCCAGCAGCCGATTGGACGGGATCTACGAGCAGTACTTC. Its protein is CASSRLDGIYEQYF. Full variable domain (remainder filled in from reference TRBV5-6 and TRBJ2-7): DAGVTQSPTHLIKTRGQQVTLRCSPKSGHDTVSWYQQALGQGPQFIFQYYEEEERQRGNFPDRFSGHQFPNYSSELNVNALLLGDSALYLCASSRLDGIYEQYFGPGTRLTVT.

V and J are TRBV7-9 and TRBJ2-7; D is unresolved. Germline V CDR1 and CDR2: SEHNR, FQNEAQ (reference sequence). Trimming took off 2 bases at V and 4 bases at J, with 6 bases between the two ends. The CDR3 loop spans 12 amino acids. This chain's CDR3 is CASSLTIYEQYF. As DNA, the CDR3 is TGTGCCAGCAGCTTAACGATTTACGAGCAGTACTTC.

The table lists this clone with many counts. The sample contains more than one DNA sequence encoding this CDR3. This chain joins TRBV5-4 and TRBJ2-5; D gene uncertain. V lost 0 bases, J lost 5 bases, and 8 bases lay in between. Germline values: CDR1 SGHNT, CDR2 YYREEE (reference sequence). The CDR3 extends over 13 amino acids. CDR3 nucleotide sequence: TGTGCCAGCAGCTTGGGGGTAGGGGAGACCCAGTACTTC. Its translation is CASSLGVGETQYF.

The count of this clone is one. The gene calls are TRBV7-9 and TRBJ2-5; 11 nucleotides line up with TRBD1. After removal of 7 bases from V and 4 bases from J, the junction contained 11 bases not matched to a gene. The CDR3 extends over 16 amino acids. CDR1 and CDR2 (germline): SEHNR, FQNEAQ (reference sequence). In nucleotides, the CDR3 is TGTGCCAGCACCCTTGGACAGGGGGCGTTGGGAGAGACCCAGTACTTC. This translates into CASTLGQGALGETQYF.

Points on this clone: This same CDR3 is encoded by further DNA sequences in the sample. The gene calls are TRBV6-5 and TRBJ2-7, with TRBD1 matching 11 bases. With V trimmed by 2 bases and J by 3 bases, 3 bases remained unmatched. The CDR3 loop spans 15 amino acids. CDR1 is MNHEY and CDR2 is SVGAGI in the germline V gene. The chain's CDR3 is CASSYRDRGGYEQYF. CDR3 bases: TGTGCCAGCAGTTACCGGGACAGGGGGGGCTACGAGCAGTACTTC.

This chain connects TRBV9 to TRBJ2-7, with 10 bases lining up with TRBD2. V was clipped by 2 bases and J by 3 bases; unmatched bases: 5. The CDR3 runs 15 residues. Per the germline V gene, CDR1 is SGDLS and CDR2 is YYNGEE. CDR3 protein: CASSVGAGGLYEQYF. As DNA, the CDR3 is TGTGCCAGCAGCGTGGGAGCGGGGGGGCTCTACGAGCAGTACTTC.

This sequence joins TRBV7-8 and TRBJ1-2; the match to TRBD1 covers 8 bases. CDR3 length: 14 amino acids. Germline V CDR1 and CDR2: SGHVS, FQNEAQ. The J segment lost 7 bases and the V segment lost 5 bases, leaving 9 bases of the junction unmatched. The CDR3 DNA is TGTGCCAGCAGCGTAACAGGGGGAACGGGTGGCTACACCTTC. Its translation: CASSVTGGTGGYTF.

The CDR3 region is CASSLRSNQPQHF. The CDR3 nucleotides are TGTGCCAGCAGTTTAAGGAGTAATCAGCCCCAGCATTTT. J is TRBJ1-5 and V is TRBV27; D is unresolved. Germline-derived CDR1 and CDR2 are MNHEY and SMNVEV (reference sequence). Trimming took off 2 bases at V and 4 bases at J, with 6 bases between the two ends. The CDR3 spans 13 residues.